The TCR beta chain described here comes from a study of persistence of HIV-infected CD4 T cells. A note on this clone: Its antigen is currently unknown.

V was clipped by 6 bases and J by 0 bases, with 11 bases between them. This CDR3 is built from 14 residues. Germline CDR1 is KGHSH and CDR2 is LQKENI. Nonspecific anti-CD3/anti-CD28 bead stimulation represents the broad CD4+ T cell repertoire. Sorting selected CD4+ T cells upregulating both CD40 ligand and CD69. Adults with HIV-1 started suppressive ART while chronically infected. Before stimulation, PBMCs underwent CD8+ T cell depletion. CD8-depleted PBMCs were stimulated roughly 18 hours with anti-CD28/CD49d costimulation, CD40-blocking antibody and enfuvirtide. Study results and limitations: TCRbeta richness was lower in CMV- and Gag-responding cells than in anti-CD3/anti-CD28-responding cells.

Sequencing used immunoSEQ version 4 in survey mode. Generated by immunoSEQ multiplex PCR, the TCRdb table keeps only in-frame clones and is missing some. The table has 35,000 to 40,000 clones, approximately 86% seen once. The chain employs TRBV18 and TRBJ1-2, with D possibly matching TRBD1 (5 bases). The sequencing used CD4+ T cells sorted from PBMCs after approximately 19-hour stimulation, collected from a patient who received antiretroviral therapy. This sequence was found in an adult man with HIV who was CMV-seropositive. This CDR3 reads CASSWDQTNYGYTF. In nucleotides, the CDR3 is TGTGCCAGCTCGTGGGACCAAACTAACTATGGCTACACCTTC.